This T cell receptor beta chain was captured in a study of T cells in localized non-small cell lung cancer. Trimming cost V 0 bases and J 10 bases, with 15 bases left between them. This CDR3 is 14 amino acids long. Germline V gives CDR1 SGHDN, CDR2 FVKESK. Data came from immunoSEQ multiplex PCR; TCRdb stores just in-frame clones and leaves some out. The sample gives more than 15,000 clones, 70% to 90% of which show up once; about 24% is in the top ten. The source of this sequence is a male donor at least 60 years old with stage I lung adenocarcinoma. The sample in question was peripheral blood, obtained before any cancer treatment. V is TRBV14 and J is TRBJ1-1; D is uncertain. CDR3 region: CASSQDTTPGRAFF. Written as DNA, the CDR3 is TGTGCCAGCAGCCAAGATACGACCCCGGGTCGAGCTTTCTTT.